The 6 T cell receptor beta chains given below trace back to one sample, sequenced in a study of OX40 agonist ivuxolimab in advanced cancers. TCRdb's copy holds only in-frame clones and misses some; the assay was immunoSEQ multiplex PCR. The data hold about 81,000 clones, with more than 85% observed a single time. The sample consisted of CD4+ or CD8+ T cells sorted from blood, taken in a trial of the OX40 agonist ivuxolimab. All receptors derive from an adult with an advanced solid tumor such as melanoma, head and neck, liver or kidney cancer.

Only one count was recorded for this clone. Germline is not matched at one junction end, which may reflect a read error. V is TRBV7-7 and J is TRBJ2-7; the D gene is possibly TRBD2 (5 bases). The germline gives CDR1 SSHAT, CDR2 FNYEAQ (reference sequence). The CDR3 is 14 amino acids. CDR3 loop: CASSLQPSRGEQYF. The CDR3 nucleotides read TGTGCTAGCAGTCTCCAGCCGTCTAGAGGGGAGCAGTACTTC.

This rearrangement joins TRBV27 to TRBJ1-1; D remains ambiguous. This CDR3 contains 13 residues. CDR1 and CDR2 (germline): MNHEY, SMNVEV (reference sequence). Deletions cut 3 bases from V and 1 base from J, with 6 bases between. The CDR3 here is CASSLEGNTEAFF. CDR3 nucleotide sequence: TGTGCCAGCAGTTTGGAAGGGAACACTGAAGCTTTCTTT.

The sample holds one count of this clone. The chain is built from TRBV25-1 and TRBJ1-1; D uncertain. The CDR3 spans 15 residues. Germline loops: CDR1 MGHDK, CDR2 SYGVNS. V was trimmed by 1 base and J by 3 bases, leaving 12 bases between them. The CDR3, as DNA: TGTGCCAGCAGTGAATGGGGAAACAGTGACACTGAAGCTTTCTTT. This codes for CASSEWGNSDTEAFF.

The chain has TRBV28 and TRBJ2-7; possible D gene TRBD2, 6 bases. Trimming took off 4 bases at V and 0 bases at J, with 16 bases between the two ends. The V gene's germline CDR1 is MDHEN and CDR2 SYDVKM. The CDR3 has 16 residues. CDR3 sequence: CASSYSEGVISYEQYF. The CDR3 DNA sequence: TGTGCCAGCAGTTATTCGGAGGGAGTAATCTCCTACGAGCAGTACTTC.

The CDR3 is CASSLGTPTDTEAFF. As DNA, the CDR3 is TGTGCCAGCAGTTTAGGGACCCCGACGGACACTGAAGCTTTCTTT. The chain joins TRBV6-5 to TRBJ1-1; D is possibly TRBD1 (5 bases). V was cut by 4 bases and J by 3 bases, with 15 bases left in between. Germline CDR1 MNHEY, CDR2 SVGAGI. CDR3 length: 15 amino acids.

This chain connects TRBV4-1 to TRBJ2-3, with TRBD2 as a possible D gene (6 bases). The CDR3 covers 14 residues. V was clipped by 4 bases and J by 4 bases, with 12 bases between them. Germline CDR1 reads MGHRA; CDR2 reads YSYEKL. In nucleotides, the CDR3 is TGCGCCAGCAGCCCACTAGGAGGGTCAGATACGCAGTATTTT. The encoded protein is CASSPLGGSDTQYF.